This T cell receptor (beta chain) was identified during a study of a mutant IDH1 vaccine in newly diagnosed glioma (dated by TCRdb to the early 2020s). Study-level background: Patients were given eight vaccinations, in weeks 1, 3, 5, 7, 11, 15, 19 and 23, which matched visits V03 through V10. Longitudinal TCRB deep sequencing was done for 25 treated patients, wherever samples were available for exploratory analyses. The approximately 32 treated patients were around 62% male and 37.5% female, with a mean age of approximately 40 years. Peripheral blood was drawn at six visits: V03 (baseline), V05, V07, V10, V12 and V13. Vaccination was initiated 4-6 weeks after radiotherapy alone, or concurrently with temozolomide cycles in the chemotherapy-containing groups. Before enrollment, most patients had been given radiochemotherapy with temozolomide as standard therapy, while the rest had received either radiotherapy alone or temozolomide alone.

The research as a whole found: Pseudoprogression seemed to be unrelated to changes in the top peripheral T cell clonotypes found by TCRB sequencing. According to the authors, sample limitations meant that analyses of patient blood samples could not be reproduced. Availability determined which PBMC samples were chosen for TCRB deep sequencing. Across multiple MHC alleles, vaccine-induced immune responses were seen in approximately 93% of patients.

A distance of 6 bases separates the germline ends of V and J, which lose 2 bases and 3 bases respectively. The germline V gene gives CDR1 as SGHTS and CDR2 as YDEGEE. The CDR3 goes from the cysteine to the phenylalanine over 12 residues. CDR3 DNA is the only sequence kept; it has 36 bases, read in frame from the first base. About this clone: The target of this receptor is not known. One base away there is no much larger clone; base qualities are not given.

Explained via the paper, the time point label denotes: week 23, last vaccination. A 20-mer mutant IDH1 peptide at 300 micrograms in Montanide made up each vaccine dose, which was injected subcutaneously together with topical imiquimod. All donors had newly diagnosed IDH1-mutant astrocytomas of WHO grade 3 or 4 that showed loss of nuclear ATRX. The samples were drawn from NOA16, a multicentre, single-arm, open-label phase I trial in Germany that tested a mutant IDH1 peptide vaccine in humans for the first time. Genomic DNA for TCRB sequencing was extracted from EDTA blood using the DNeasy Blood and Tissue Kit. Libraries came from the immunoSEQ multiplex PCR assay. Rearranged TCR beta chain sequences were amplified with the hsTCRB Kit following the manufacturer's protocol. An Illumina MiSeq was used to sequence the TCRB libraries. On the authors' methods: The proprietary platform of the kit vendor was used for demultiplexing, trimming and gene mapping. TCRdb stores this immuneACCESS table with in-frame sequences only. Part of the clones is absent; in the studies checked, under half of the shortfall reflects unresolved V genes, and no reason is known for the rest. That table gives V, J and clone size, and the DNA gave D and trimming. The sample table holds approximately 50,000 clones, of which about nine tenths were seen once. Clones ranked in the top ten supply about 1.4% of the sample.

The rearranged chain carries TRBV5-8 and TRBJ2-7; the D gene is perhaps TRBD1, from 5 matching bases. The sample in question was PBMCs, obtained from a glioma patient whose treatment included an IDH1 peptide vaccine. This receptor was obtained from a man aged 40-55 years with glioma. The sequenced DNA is TGTGCCAGCAGCTTAACAGGCTACGAGCAGTACTTC. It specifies CASSLTGYEQYF.